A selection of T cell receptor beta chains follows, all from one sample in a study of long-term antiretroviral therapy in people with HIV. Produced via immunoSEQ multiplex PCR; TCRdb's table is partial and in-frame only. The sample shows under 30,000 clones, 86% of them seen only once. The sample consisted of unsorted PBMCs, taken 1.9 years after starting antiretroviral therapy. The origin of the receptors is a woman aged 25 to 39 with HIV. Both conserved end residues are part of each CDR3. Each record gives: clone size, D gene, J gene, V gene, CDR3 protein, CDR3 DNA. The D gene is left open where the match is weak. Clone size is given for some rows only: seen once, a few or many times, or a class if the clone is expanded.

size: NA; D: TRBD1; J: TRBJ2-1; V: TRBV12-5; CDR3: CATGTEIHNEQFF; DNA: TGTGCTACAGGGACAGAAATACACAATGAGCAGTTCTTC
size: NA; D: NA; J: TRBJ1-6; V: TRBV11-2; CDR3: CASSRTVINSPLHF; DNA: TGTGCCAGCAGCCGGACAGTAATTAATTCACCCCTCCACTTT
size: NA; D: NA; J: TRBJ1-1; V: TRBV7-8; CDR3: CASSWNQNTEAFF; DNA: TGTGCCAGCAGCTGGAATCAGAACACTGAAGCTTTCTTT
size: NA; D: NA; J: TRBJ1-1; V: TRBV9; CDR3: CASSAGVRGRAFF; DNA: TGTGCCAGCAGCGCCGGGGTCCGCGGTCGAGCTTTCTTT
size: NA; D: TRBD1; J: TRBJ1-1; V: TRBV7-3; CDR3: CASSSRQGAGSTEAFF; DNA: TGTGCCAGCAGCTCCCGACAGGGGGCGGGGAGCACTGAAGCTTTCTTT
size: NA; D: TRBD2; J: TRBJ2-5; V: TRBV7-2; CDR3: CASSLGLAGGQETQYF; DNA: TGTGCCAGCAGCTTAGGGCTAGCGGGGGGCCAAGAGACCCAGTACTTC
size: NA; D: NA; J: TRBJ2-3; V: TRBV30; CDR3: CAWSAGTAQYF; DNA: TGTGCCTGGAGTGCGGGGACCGCGCAGTATTTT
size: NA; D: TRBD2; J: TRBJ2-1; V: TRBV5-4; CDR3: CASSFSGLENNEQFF; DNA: TGTGCCAGCAGCTTCTCGGGACTAGAAAACAATGAGCAGTTCTTC
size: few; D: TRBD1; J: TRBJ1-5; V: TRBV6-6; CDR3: CASGRQGSNQPQHF; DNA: TGTGCCAGCGGTCGACAGGGCAGCAATCAGCCCCAGCATTTT
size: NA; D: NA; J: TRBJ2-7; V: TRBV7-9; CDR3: CASSLVYLYYEQYF; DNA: TGTGCCAGCAGCTTAGTTTATCTATACTACGAGCAGTACTTC
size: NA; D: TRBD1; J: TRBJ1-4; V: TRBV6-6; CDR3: CASSPGQYSEKLFF; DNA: TGTGCCAGCAGTCCGGGACAGTATAGTGAAAAACTGTTTTTT
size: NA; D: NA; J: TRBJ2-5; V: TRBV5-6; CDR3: CASSLTGGGETQYF; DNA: TGTGCCAGCAGCTTGACGGGGGGCGGTGAGACCCAGTACTTC
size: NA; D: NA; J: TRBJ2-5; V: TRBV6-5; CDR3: CASSRATVQETQYF; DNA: TGTGCCAGCAGCCGCGCGACAGTACAAGAGACCCAGTACTTC
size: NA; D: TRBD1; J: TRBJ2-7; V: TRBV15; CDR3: CATRRTGGLYEQYF; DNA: TGTGCCACCAGGAGGACAGGGGGCCTCTACGAGCAGTACTTC
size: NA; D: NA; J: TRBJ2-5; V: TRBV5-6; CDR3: CASSTLFRGHKETQYF; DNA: TGTGCCAGCAGCACGCTTTTCCGGGGCCACAAAGAGACCCAGTACTTC
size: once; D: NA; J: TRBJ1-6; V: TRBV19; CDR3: CASSVGQSSYNSPLHF; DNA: TGTGCCAGTAGTGTAGGACAGAGCTCCTATAATTCACCCCTCCACTTT
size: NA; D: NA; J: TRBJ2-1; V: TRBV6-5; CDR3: CASSYSSLYNEQFF; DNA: TGTGCCAGCAGTTACTCTTCCTTATACAATGAGCAGTTCTTC
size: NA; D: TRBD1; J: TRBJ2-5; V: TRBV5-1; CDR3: CASRDRDRPEETQYF; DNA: TGCGCCAGCAGAGATCGGGACAGGCCGGAGGAGACCCAGTACTTC
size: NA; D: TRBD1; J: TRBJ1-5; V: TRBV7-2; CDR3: CASSSGQGNGQPQHF; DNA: TGTGCCAGCAGCTCGGGACAGGGGAATGGTCAGCCCCAGCATTTT
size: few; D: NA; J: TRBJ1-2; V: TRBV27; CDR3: CASSFGRMGGYGYTF; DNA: TGTGCCAGCAGTTTCGGACGGATGGGAGGCTATGGCTACACCTTC
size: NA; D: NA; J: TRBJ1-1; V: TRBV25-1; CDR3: CASSPHRGGVNTEAFF; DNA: TGTGCCAGCAGTCCCCATCGCGGGGGGGTGAACACTGAAGCTTTCTTT
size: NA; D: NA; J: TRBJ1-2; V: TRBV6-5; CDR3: CASRRQILNYGYTF; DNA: TGTGCCAGCAGACGACAGATCCTTAACTATGGCTACACCTTC
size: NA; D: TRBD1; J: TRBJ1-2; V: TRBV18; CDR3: CASSPDRGVAGGLYGYTF; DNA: TGTGCCAGCTCACCTGACAGGGGAGTTGCCGGCGGTCTTTATGGCTACACCTTC
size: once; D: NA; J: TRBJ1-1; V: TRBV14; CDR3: CASSDDSYTEAFF; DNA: TGTGCCAGCAGCGACGACAGTTACACTGAAGCTTTCTTT
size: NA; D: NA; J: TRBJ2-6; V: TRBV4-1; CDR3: CASRGVGYSGANVLTF; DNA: TGCGCCAGCAGGGGAGTGGGATACTCTGGGGCCAACGTCCTGACTTTC
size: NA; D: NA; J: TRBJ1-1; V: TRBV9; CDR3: CASSVTEAFF; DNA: TGTGCCAGCAGCGTAACTGAAGCTTTCTTT
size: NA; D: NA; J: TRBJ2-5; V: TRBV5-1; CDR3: CASSLPLDDKDRTLQETQYF; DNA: TGCGCCAGCAGCTTGCCCCTCGACGATAAGGACAGAACTCTTCAAGAGACCCAGTACTTC
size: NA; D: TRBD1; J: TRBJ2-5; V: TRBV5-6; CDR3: CASSPWDRGRLETQYF; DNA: TGTGCCAGCAGCCCGTGGGACAGGGGGCGTTTAGAGACCCAGTACTTC
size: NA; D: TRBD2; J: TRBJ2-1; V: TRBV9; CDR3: CASSVQAGASNEQFF; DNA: TGTGCCAGCAGCGTCCAAGCGGGGGCCTCCAATGAGCAGTTCTTC